The clone carrying this TCR beta chain appeared many times. Its antigen is not identified. This specimen belongs to a study of T cells after yellow fever vaccination. As for the study in general: Low-cell-number fractions were prepared with SMART-Seq v4 Ultra Low Input. Study-wide findings and caveats: Contamination of FACS-sorted repertoires by abundant clonotypes from the bulk population could occur. Only a minor proportion of clonotypes was detected across both CD4 and CD8 compartments.

5'RACE template switching generated TCR cDNA, adding a universal primer site and UMIs. One entry per CDR3 protein, called by TCRdb with MiXCR from the 5' RACE reads. The profile shows 150,000 to 200,000 distinct CDR3 sequences, about 10% of them singletons. Per germline, CDR1 SGHRS and CDR2 YFSETQ. This CDR3 has 15 amino acids. Trimming removed 1 base from V and 4 bases from J, with 12 bases in between. The sequences come from CD8+ T cells sorted from PBMCs, collected 15 days after the yellow fever booster vaccination. The rearrangement uses TRBV5-1 and TRBJ1-5; possibly TRBD1 for D (5 bases). The receptor was derived from a young man who received the YFV17D yellow fever vaccine. CDR3 DNA sequence: TGCGCCAGCAGCTTGAATGGGGCTTGGAATCAGCCCCAGCATTTT. Protein product: CASSLNGAWNQPQHF.